The sequence of this T cell receptor (beta chain) was determined in a study of shared clonotypes between healthy human individuals. Whole-study findings and limits: Since donors were few, the genetic and exposure-history diversity represented was limited.

Comment on this clone: Its target is not known.

The table came from immunoSEQ multiplex PCR; TCRdb's copy has only in-frame clones and leaves some out. The table lists some 2 million clones, roughly 94% of them singletons, with 0.1% to 0.15% in the top ten. V lost 3 bases and J lost 0, with 12 bases in between. CDR1 and CDR2 (germline): LNHDA, SQIVND (reference sequence). The CDR3 covers 15 residues. The sequencing sample was made of naive CD4+ T cells sorted from blood. The subset: CD45RA+ positively selected. This TCR came from a man between 18 and 29 years old in good health. The rearrangement uses TRBV19 and TRBJ2-7, with D perhaps assigned TRBD1 or TRBD2 (5 bases each). The CDR3 loop is CASSIYGTGSYEQYF. CDR3 DNA sequence: TGTGCCAGTAGTATTTACGGGACCGGCTCCTACGAGCAGTACTTC.